Below, 16 T cell receptor beta chains from the same sample are listed, as sequenced in a study of cytomegalovirus exposure and HLA in healthy donors. It was with 60 Vbeta and 13 Jbeta primers that the PCR ran. Measured with immunoSEQ multiplex PCR; TCRdb has only the in-frame clones, and not every one. The sample carries 170,000 or so clones, about 78% recorded once. Sequenced input: PBMCs. Every receptor here comes from a woman aged 45-65 years in good health and CMV-seropositive.

This chain connects TRBV29-1 to TRBJ1-2; D might be TRBD1 (5 bases). Trimming took off 7 bases at V and 0 bases at J, with 12 bases between the two ends. Germline V gene data show CDR1 as SQVTM and CDR2 as ANQGSEA. There are 13 residues in the CDR3. The CDR3 region is CSAWGGTNYGYTF. The CDR3 coding sequence is TGCAGCGCCTGGGGCGGGACTAACTATGGCTACACCTTC.

This sequence joins TRBV7-6 and TRBJ2-3; 7 positions match TRBD2. Germline V gene data show CDR1 as SGHVS and CDR2 as FNYEAQ. The trim removed 1 base at V and 4 bases at J, leaving 8 bases unmatched. The CDR3 is 16 residues long. CDR3: CASSLVWGGGSDTQYF. The CDR3 coding sequence is TGTGCCAGCAGCTTAGTCTGGGGCGGGGGATCAGATACGCAGTATTTT.

The gene calls are TRBV23-1 and TRBJ2-7, with D tentatively TRBD1 (5 bases). TRBV23-1 is flagged as an ORF with uncertain function. The V and J ends lost 2 bases and 12 bases respectively, with 8 bases between them. The CDR3 totals 10 residues. The CDR3 nucleotides read TGCGCCAGCAGTCAACAGGGCCTGTACTTC. Protein product: CASSQQGLYF.

This clone was seen only a few times. The chain combines TRBV18 with TRBJ1-2; perhaps TRBD1 as D (5 bases). V lost 3 bases and J 4 bases, leaving 9 bases between the germline ends. CDR1 is KGHSH and CDR2 is LQKENI in the germline V gene. This CDR3 comprises 13 residues. The CDR3 nucleotides are TGTGCCAGCTCACCGGGGGAGGGCTATGGCTACACCTTC. Its translation: CASSPGEGYGYTF.

The V call is TRBV5-1, the J call TRBJ2-1; the match to TRBD2 covers 7 bases. Per germline, CDR1 SGHRS and CDR2 YFSETQ. The CDR3 contains 15 residues. The V and J ends lost 4 bases and 3 bases, in that order; junction bases with no gene match: 7. CDR3 nucleotides: TGCGCCAGCAGCCCCAGCGGGGTTAACTACAATGAGCAGTTCTTC. Translating gives CASSPSGVNYNEQFF.

The V call is TRBV5-6, the J call TRBJ1-5; the match to TRBD1 covers 7 bases. This CDR3 has 14 residues. J was trimmed by 2 bases and V by 4 bases; bases with no gene match: 3. Germline CDR1 reads SGHDT; CDR2 reads YYEEEE. Here the CDR3 DNA reads TGTGCCAGCAGCGCCGGGACAGGCAATCAGCCCCAGCATTTT. Protein product: CASSAGTGNQPQHF.

This rearrangement joins TRBV19 to TRBJ1-1, with 10 bases lining up with TRBD1. The trim removed 5 bases at V and 4 bases at J, leaving 13 bases unmatched. This CDR3 contains 17 residues. CDR1 is LNHDA, CDR2 SQIVND, per germline (reference sequence). As DNA, the CDR3 is TGTGCCAGTAGTCCTCCGGCGGGACAGGGGTCGGGCACTGAAGCTTTCTTT. Its translation: CASSPPAGQGSGTEAFF.

The chain combines TRBV30 with TRBJ1-2, with 7 bases matching TRBD1. The CDR3 runs 15 residues. Germline lookup yields CDR1 GTSNPN and CDR2 SVGIG (reference sequence). J gave up 0 bases and V 4 bases, and 8 bases lay outside the gene matches. The CDR3 DNA is TGTGCCTGGAAAAACTCAGGGGGTACTAACTATGGCTACACCTTC. This translates into CAWKNSGGTNYGYTF.

V and J are TRBV18 and TRBJ1-6; a possible D gene is TRBD1 (5 bases). The CDR3 has 14 amino acids. Germline CDR1 and CDR2: KGHSH and LQKENI. V lost 3 bases and J lost 6, with 9 bases in between. CDR3 nucleotide sequence: TGTGCCAGCTCACCGGGGCGCGGTAATTCACCCCTCCACTTT. It yields the protein CASSPGRGNSPLHF.

The gene calls are TRBV7-9 and TRBJ1-6; D gene unclear. V was clipped by 6 bases and J by 10 bases, with 16 bases between them. CDR3 length: 14 residues. Germline V gene sequence: CDR1 SEHNR, CDR2 FQNEAQ (reference sequence). The CDR3 loop reads CASSFDSGGSPLHF. CDR3 nucleotides: TGTGCCAGCAGTTTCGACTCGGGAGGATCACCCCTCCACTTT.

This clone came up a few times. This chain joins TRBV4-1 and TRBJ1-3, with 11 bases lining up with TRBD1. This CDR3 region has 16 residues. The V gene's germline CDR1 is MGHRA and CDR2 YSYEKL. Trimming took 0 bases from V and 2 from J; bases not matched to a gene: 0. DNA of the CDR3: TGCGCCAGCAGCCAAGAGGGACAGGGGGCTGGAAACACCATATATTTT. It is translated as CASSQEGQGAGNTIYF.

The chain joins TRBV2 to TRBJ2-1, with D perhaps TRBD2 (5 bases). Germline CDR1 reads SNHLY; CDR2 reads FYNNEI. The CDR3 consists of 16 residues. V lost 6 bases to trimming and J lost 1 base, with 16 bases between them. Here the CDR3 reads CASRLDGILSYNEQFF. In DNA, the CDR3 is TGTGCCAGCAGGTTGGACGGGATTTTGTCCTACAATGAGCAGTTCTTC. The variable domain in full, completed from reference TRBV2 and TRBJ2-1, reads EPEVTQTPSHQVTQMGQEVILRCVPISNHLYFYWYRQILGQKVEFLVSFYNNEISEKSEIFDDQFSVERPDGSNFTLKIRSTKLEDSAMYFCASRLDGILSYNEQFFGPGTRLTVL.

The chain joins TRBV7-3 to TRBJ2-6; 14 bases fit TRBD2. CDR1 and CDR2 from the germline V gene are SGHTA and FQGTGA. The CDR3 runs to 21 residues. J was trimmed by 4 bases and V by 2 bases; bases with no gene match: 13. The CDR3 sequence is CASSLGLAGGPIFSGANVLTF. CDR3 sequence (DNA): TGTGCCAGCAGCTTAGGACTAGCGGGGGGACCCATCTTTTCCGGGGCCAACGTCCTGACTTTC.

This chain uses TRBV10-3 with TRBJ2-5, with 7 nucleotides matching TRBD1. This CDR3 spans 12 amino acids. The J segment lost 2 bases and the V segment lost 10 bases, leaving 4 bases of the junction unmatched. Germline V gene lookup returns CDR1 ENHRY and CDR2 SYGVKD. CDR3 nucleotides: TGTGCCACTCGGGACAGTCAAGAGACCCAGTACTTC. Its translation is CATRDSQETQYF.

This clone was seen a handful of times. The chain is built from TRBV5-4 and TRBJ2-2; 9 bases line up with TRBD1. After removal of 0 bases from V and 3 bases from J, the junction contained 3 bases not matched to a gene. Germline V gene lookup returns CDR1 SGHNT and CDR2 YYREEE (reference sequence). The CDR3 is 16 residues long. In DNA, the CDR3 is TGTGCCAGCAGCTTGGGGGGACAGGGTCACACCGGGGAGCTGTTTTTT. Protein: CASSLGGQGHTGELFF.

This clone was detected once. The chain carries TRBV7-3 and TRBJ1-1; maybe TRBD1 (6 bases). Trimming removed 5 bases at V and 8 bases at J, with 12 bases between. The CDR3 is made up of 12 amino acids. The germline V gene has CDR1 SGHTA and CDR2 FQGTGA. CDR3 in amino acids: CASSPSGQEAFF. In nucleotides, the CDR3 is TGTGCCAGCAGCCCCTCGGGACAAGAAGCTTTCTTT.